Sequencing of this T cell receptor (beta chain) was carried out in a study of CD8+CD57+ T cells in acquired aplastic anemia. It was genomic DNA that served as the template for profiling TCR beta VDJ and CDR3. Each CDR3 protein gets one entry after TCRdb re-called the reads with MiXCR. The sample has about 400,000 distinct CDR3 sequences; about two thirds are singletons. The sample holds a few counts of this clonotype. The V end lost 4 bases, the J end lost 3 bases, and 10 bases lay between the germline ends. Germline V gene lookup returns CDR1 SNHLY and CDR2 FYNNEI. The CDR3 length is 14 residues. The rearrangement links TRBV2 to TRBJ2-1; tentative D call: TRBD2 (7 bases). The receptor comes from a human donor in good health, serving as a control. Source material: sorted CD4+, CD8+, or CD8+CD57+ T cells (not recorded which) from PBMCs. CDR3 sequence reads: CASSAGGNYNEQFF. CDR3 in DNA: TGTGCCAGCAGTGCGGGGGGCAACTACAATGAGCAGTTCTTC.